The source of this T cell receptor beta chain is a study of neurological immune-mediated disorders. Study findings and constraints: None of the CDR3 amino acid sequences of expanded clones were shared across subjects, and this suggested private repertoires in all groups. The study found the most TCR clonal expansion in HTLV-1-associated myelopathy and the least in multiple sclerosis, below healthy controls.

The cDNA was synthesized by 5'RACE incorporating 10-nucleotide random UMIs. Via MiXCR, TCRdb re-called the 5' RACE reads, giving one row per CDR3 protein. The repertoire holds over 40,000 distinct CDR3 sequences, with about 6% as singletons. There are 13 residues in the CDR3. Trimming removed 5 bases at V and 1 base at J, with 11 bases between. CDR1 and CDR2 (germline): DFQATT, SNEGSKA (reference sequence). This clonotype appeared many times. Its specificity is unknown. The receptor was derived from a middle-aged woman in good health. The chain has TRBV20-1 and TRBJ1-1, with D perhaps matching TRBD1 (5 bases). Material for sequencing was CD4+ T cells from blood. This CDR3 is CSAEDSRNTEAFF. The CDR3 region has the DNA TGCAGTGCTGAAGACAGCCGGAACACTGAAGCTTTCTTT.